These 29 T cell receptor beta chains were sequenced from one sample in a study of T-cell memory formation after mild COVID-19. Using its own MiXCR run on the 5' RACE reads, TCRdb lists one record per CDR3 protein. Among 150,000 to 200,000 distinct CDR3 sequences listed, under 20% were seen once. Sequenced sample: PBMCs or a T cell subset sorted from them (not recorded which). These receptors were taken from a man between 18 and 35 years old who had mild COVID-19 (a few samples of this study predate the infection). Cell type and time point are not known.

J is TRBJ1-1 and V is TRBV7-2, with TRBD1 as a possible D gene (5 bases). The germline CDR1 and CDR2 sequences are SGHTA and FQGNSA. The CDR3 covers 12 residues. Trimming pared 11 bases from V and 6 bases from J, leaving 16 bases between. The CDR3 bases are TGTGCCGACGAACCCGGGGCGGCTGAAGCTTTCTTT. This sequence encodes CADEPGAAEAFF.

This clonotype was found many times. CDR3 in amino acids: CASSKRAGVPNTGELFF. CDR3 DNA: TGCGCCAGCAGTAAGCGAGCGGGGGTACCGAACACCGGGGAGCTGTTTTTT. The chain couples TRBV5-1 to TRBJ2-2; 8 bases map to TRBD2. This CDR3 is 17 amino acids long. With 5 bases clipped from V and 0 bases from J, the junction kept 9 bases outside the gene matches. CDR1 and CDR2 from the germline V gene are SGHRS and YFSETQ.

There are a few counts of this clonotype. The chain couples TRBV5-1 to TRBJ2-1, with 10 bases aligning to TRBD1. The V and J ends lost 4 bases and 6 bases, in that order; junction bases with no gene match: 7. Germline V CDR1 and CDR2: SGHRS, YFSETQ. This CDR3 has 15 residues. CDR3 DNA sequence: TGCGCCAGCAGCGGCCGGGACAGGGGCGGCAATGAGCAGTTCTTC. Protein: CASSGRDRGGNEQFF.

This clonotype was picked up a small number of times. V gene TRBV5-5 combines with J gene TRBJ1-2; possibly TRBD1 for D (5 bases). Trimming removed 0 bases from V and 4 bases from J, with 13 bases in between. Germline loops: CDR1 SGHKS, CDR2 YYEKEE (reference sequence). CDR3 length: 15 amino acids. The CDR3 region is CASSLGDPGVYGYTF. CDR3 DNA: TGTGCCAGCAGCTTGGGGGACCCAGGCGTCTATGGCTACACCTTC. Variable domain in full (rest from reference TRBV5-5 and TRBJ1-2): DAGVTQSPTHLIKTRGQQVTLRCSPISGHKSVSWYQQVLGQGPQFIFQYYEKEERGRGNFPDRFSARQFPNYSSELNVNALLLGDSALYLCASSLGDPGVYGYTFGSGTRLTVV.

The chain has TRBV5-1 and TRBJ2-5; 7 bases agree with TRBD2. V was pared by 0 bases and J by 6 bases, with 5 bases of the junction left unmatched. The CDR3 extends over 14 amino acids. Looked up from germline, CDR1 is SGHRS and CDR2 is YFSETQ. CDR3 sequence (DNA): TGCGCCAGCAGCTTGGGGAGCGGGGAACAGACCCAGTACTTC. Its protein is CASSLGSGEQTQYF. Complete variable domain (other parts from reference TRBV5-1 and TRBJ2-5): KAGVTQTPRYLIKTRGQQVTLSCSPISGHRSVSWYQQTPGQGLQFLFEYFSETQRNKGNFPGRFSGRQFSNSRSEMNVSTLELGDSALYLCASSLGSGEQTQYFGPGTRLLVL.

This clonotype was seen at least ten times. The chain combines TRBV4-1 with TRBJ2-3; TRBD2 might be the D (6 bases). This CDR3 is 15 amino acids long. Germline values: CDR1 MGHRA, CDR2 YSYEKL. Trimming pared 9 bases from V and 8 bases from J, leaving 24 bases between. The DNA for the CDR3 is TGCGCCAGTTCAACGGGTCGGGGGAAACAGGCTACGCAGTATTTT. This gives the protein CASSTGRGKQATQYF.

In its sample, this clonotype was seen a few times. The chain combines TRBV6-2 or TRBV6-3 with TRBJ2-3; unclear D gene. V lost 0 bases, J lost 3 bases, and 13 bases lay in between. The germline V gene encodes CDR1 MNHEY and CDR2 SVGEGT. The CDR3 has 16 amino acids. CDR3: CASSYSRALGTDTQYF. The CDR3 DNA reads as TGTGCCAGCAGTTACTCGAGAGCTTTGGGGACAGATACGCAGTATTTT.

This clonotype was picked up a small number of times. The chain has TRBV20-1 and TRBJ1-1; D is possibly TRBD1 (5 bases). V was shortened by 3 bases and J by 1 base, with 9 bases between the two germline ends. Germline V gene data show CDR1 as DFQATT and CDR2 as SNEGSKA (reference sequence). This CDR3 region has 13 residues. The CDR3 loop reads CSASRQWNTEAFF. CDR3 DNA: TGCAGTGCTAGCAGACAGTGGAACACTGAAGCTTTCTTT.

This clonotype was seen a handful of times. The V and J genes are TRBV6-5 and TRBJ1-2, with a weak D call TRBD1 (6 bases). Germline CDR1 is MNHEY and CDR2 is SVGAGI. Trimming removed 5 bases from V and 8 bases from J, with 15 bases in between. This CDR3 has 13 amino acids. The CDR3 spells CASSPPGARGYTF. Here the CDR3 DNA reads TGTGCCAGCAGTCCGCCGGGGGCCCGGGGCTACACCTTC.

The chain is built from TRBV6-1 and TRBJ1-5, with D maybe TRBD1 (5 bases). Germline V gene data show CDR1 as MNHNS and CDR2 as SASEGT. The length of the CDR3 is 15 residues. Trimming took off 5 bases at V and 2 bases at J, with 13 bases between the two ends. CDR3 DNA: TGTGCCAGCAGTATCCGGCAGGGTGGCAATCAGCCCCAGCATTTT. Translating gives CASSIRQGGNQPQHF.

This clonotype has only a few counts. V and J are TRBV7-9 and TRBJ2-3, with 13 bases fitting TRBD2. With 4 bases clipped from V and 3 bases from J, the junction kept 13 bases outside the gene matches. This CDR3 has 19 amino acids. Germline V gene sequence: CDR1 SEHNR, CDR2 FQNEAQ (reference sequence). The CDR3 coding sequence is TGTGCCAGCAGCTGTACCCGGACTAGCGGGGGCCTAGGAACAGATACGCAGTATTTT. Amino acids: CASSCTRTSGGLGTDTQYF.

This sequence joins TRBV5-1 and TRBJ1-1, with a tentative D call TRBD1 (5 bases). This CDR3 contains 15 residues. Trimming removed 0 bases at V and 1 base at J, with 10 bases between. Germline loops: CDR1 SGHRS, CDR2 YFSETQ. CDR3 DNA: TGCGCCAGCAGCTTGGCGACAGATCGGAACACTGAAGCTTTCTTT. Translating gives CASSLATDRNTEAFF. Using reference TRBV5-1 and TRBJ1-1 for the parts outside the CDR3, the full variable domain is KAGVTQTPRYLIKTRGQQVTLSCSPISGHRSVSWYQQTPGQGLQFLFEYFSETQRNKGNFPGRFSGRQFSNSRSEMNVSTLELGDSALYLCASSLATDRNTEAFFGQGTRLTVV.

This clonotype was seen only a few times. V is TRBV5-5 and J is TRBJ2-3; D unclear. Trimming removed 0 bases from V and 2 bases from J, with 7 bases in between. The CDR3 sequence is 14 residues long. Germline loops: CDR1 SGHKS, CDR2 YYEKEE (reference sequence). The CDR3 reads CASSLAVATDTQYF. The CDR3, as DNA: TGTGCCAGCAGCTTGGCCGTCGCCACAGATACGCAGTATTTT.

This clonotype was seen many times. The genes are TRBV7-7 and TRBJ2-5; either TRBD1 or TRBD2 may fit D (5 bases each). Germline-derived CDR1 and CDR2 are SSHAT and FNYEAQ (reference sequence). There are 16 residues in the CDR3. Trimming removed 1 base from V and 5 bases from J, with 17 bases in between. CDR3 bases: TGTGCCAGCAGCTTAGAGGTGCAGGGTGCGGGTGAGACCCAGTACTTC. Its translation: CASSLEVQGAGETQYF.

Only a few counts were recorded for this clonotype. The chain couples TRBV7-6 to TRBJ2-5, with D perhaps TRBD2 (5 bases). Trimming took 4 bases from V and 8 from J, leaving 23 bases between them. The CDR3 runs 16 residues. Per germline, CDR1 SGHVS and CDR2 FNYEAQ. The DNA of the CDR3 is TGTGCCAGCAGCTCCACCCCACGGGGTCTCGGGGATACCCAGTACTTC. Translated, it gives CASSSTPRGLGDTQYF.

This rearrangement joins TRBV12-3 or TRBV12-4 to TRBJ1-1; no reliable D call. This CDR3 comprises 12 residues. The V end lost 2 bases, the J end lost 1 base, and 2 bases lay between the germline ends. The DNA for the CDR3 is TGTGCCAGCAGTTTATGGAACACTGAAGCTTTCTTT. Its protein is CASSLWNTEAFF.

The chain is built from TRBV6-1 and TRBJ2-7, with a tentative D call TRBD1 (5 bases). This CDR3 comprises 13 residues. Germline assignment: CDR1 MNHNS and CDR2 SASEGT. V shed 3 bases and J shed 2 bases, with 8 bases lying between them. The CDR3 DNA reads as TGTGCCAGCAGTGAGGCAGGGCCCTACGAGCAGTACGTC. Translated, it gives CASSEAGPYEQYV.

V is TRBV7-2 and J is TRBJ1-3; D is unclear. The CDR3 runs 15 residues. Germline CDR1 reads SGHTA; CDR2 reads FQGNSA. V lost 6 bases and J lost 0, with 12 bases in between. CDR3 DNA: TGTGCCAGCAGACTTGCCCACAGCTCTGGAAACACCATATATTTT. Residues: CASRLAHSSGNTIYF.

This clonotype showed up many times. The chain recombines TRBV28 with TRBJ1-3, with D unclear. V dropped 3 bases and J dropped 0 bases, with 15 bases sitting between them. The V gene's germline CDR1 is MDHEN and CDR2 SYDVKM. The CDR3 is 17 residues long. CDR3 nucleotide sequence: TGTGCCAGCAGTTTGATTGGGAGGGCCCGCTCTGGAAACACCATATATTTT. Its translation: CASSLIGRARSGNTIYF.

The rearrangement uses TRBV11-2 and TRBJ1-2; TRBD1 matches at 7 bases. The CDR3 extends over 15 amino acids. Trimming took 4 bases from V and 7 from J; bases not matched to a gene: 12. Germline V gene data show CDR1 as SGHAT and CDR2 as FQNNGV. The CDR3 region has the DNA TGTGCCAGCAGCTCCCTTAAGACAGGGTCGGGTGGCTACACCTTC. This translates into CASSSLKTGSGGYTF. The whole variable domain, remainder taken from reference TRBV11-2 and TRBJ1-2, is EAGVAQSPRYKIIEKRQSVAFWCNPISGHATLYWYQQILGQGPKLLIQFQNNGVVDDSQLPKDRFSAERLKGVDSTLKIQPAKLEDSAVYLCASSSLKTGSGGYTFGSGTRLTVV.

V is TRBV11-2 and J is TRBJ2-3, with 9 bases identical to TRBD2. This CDR3 is 16 amino acids long. Germline V gives CDR1 SGHAT, CDR2 FQNNGV. The J segment lost 4 bases and the V segment lost 5 bases, leaving 10 bases of the junction unmatched. The CDR3 region has the DNA TGTGCCAGCAGCCAGCGGCGGGGGGGCTTTTCAGATACGCAGTATTTT. It translates to CASSQRRGGFSDTQYF.

The table lists this clonotype with a few counts. The chain is built from TRBV20-1 and TRBJ2-7; D remains ambiguous. This CDR3 has 12 residues. Germline V gene data show CDR1 as DFQATT and CDR2 as SNEGSKA (reference sequence). V was cut by 3 bases and J by 0 bases, with 6 bases left in between. The CDR3 sequence: CSARSDSYEQYV. The CDR3 DNA is TGCAGTGCTAGGTCGGACTCCTACGAGCAGTACGTC.

The chain is built from TRBV7-2 and TRBJ1-2; TRBD1 is a possible D gene (6 bases). The CDR3 covers 14 residues. Germline loops: CDR1 SGHTA, CDR2 FQGNSA. The ends were cut back, 5 bases at V and 8 bases at J, with 18 bases in the middle. CDR3 nucleotide sequence: TGTGCCAGCAGCCTGGGGGGGCGCGAGTGGGGCTACACCTTC. Amino acid sequence: CASSLGGREWGYTF.

This clonotype turned up a few times. The chain has TRBV4-1 and TRBJ1-5; no definite D call. Trimming left V 0 bases short and J 5 bases short, with 11 bases between. Germline CDR1 reads MGHRA; CDR2 reads YSYEKL. This CDR3 has 15 amino acids. Here the CDR3 reads CASSQEVWQYQPQHF. CDR3 coding DNA: TGCGCCAGCAGCCAAGAGGTCTGGCAGTATCAGCCCCAGCATTTT.

The chain combines TRBV10-3 with TRBJ2-5; 12 nucleotides align to TRBD2. CDR1 and CDR2 from the germline V gene are ENHRY and SYGVKD. The V and J ends lost 0 bases and 2 bases, in that order; junction bases with no gene match: 1. CDR3 length: 16 residues. CDR3 protein: CAISESGTSGQETQYF. In DNA form, the CDR3 reads TGTGCCATCAGTGAGTCTGGGACTAGCGGGCAAGAGACCCAGTACTTC.

This chain links TRBV5-1 with TRBJ2-7, with 14 bases identical to TRBD2. Germline CDR1 SGHRS, CDR2 YFSETQ. V trimming: 2 bases; J trimming: 7 bases; junction bases outside the gene matches: 2. CDR3 length: 14 amino acids. The CDR3 is CASSLWTSGGEQYF. CDR3 nucleotides: TGCGCCAGCAGCTTATGGACTAGCGGGGGGGAGCAGTACTTC.

V gene TRBV6-5 combines with J gene TRBJ2-7, with 10 nucleotides matching TRBD1. V was clipped by 5 bases and J by 1 base; unmatched bases: 5. The CDR3 runs 15 residues. From germline, CDR1 is MNHEY and CDR2 SVGAGI. DNA for the CDR3: TGTGCCAGCAGTAGGACAGGGGGGGCATCCTACGAGCAGTACTTC. Its translation: CASSRTGGASYEQYF.

This clonotype appeared a few times. The chain combines TRBV10-2 with TRBJ1-1, with D possibly being TRBD1 (5 bases). V shed 4 bases and J shed 0 bases, with 18 bases lying between them. The CDR3 runs 17 residues. Germline V gives CDR1 WSHSY, CDR2 SAAADI. The CDR3 region has the DNA TGCGCCAGCAGTGTCGGAGGGGCCAGAGATCTGAACACTGAAGCTTTCTTT. It translates to CASSVGGARDLNTEAFF.

This clonotype has just a few counts. V usage is TRBV5-1 and J usage is TRBJ2-1; 13 bases are shared with TRBD2. CDR3 length equals 15 residues. The trim removed 5 bases at V and 16 bases at J, leaving 15 bases unmatched. Germline V gene lookup returns CDR1 SGHRS and CDR2 YFSETQ. CDR3 nucleotide sequence: TGCGCCAGCAGACAACTAGCGGGGGGGCAACAGGAGGTCTTCTTC. Translation gives CASRQLAGGQQEVFF.